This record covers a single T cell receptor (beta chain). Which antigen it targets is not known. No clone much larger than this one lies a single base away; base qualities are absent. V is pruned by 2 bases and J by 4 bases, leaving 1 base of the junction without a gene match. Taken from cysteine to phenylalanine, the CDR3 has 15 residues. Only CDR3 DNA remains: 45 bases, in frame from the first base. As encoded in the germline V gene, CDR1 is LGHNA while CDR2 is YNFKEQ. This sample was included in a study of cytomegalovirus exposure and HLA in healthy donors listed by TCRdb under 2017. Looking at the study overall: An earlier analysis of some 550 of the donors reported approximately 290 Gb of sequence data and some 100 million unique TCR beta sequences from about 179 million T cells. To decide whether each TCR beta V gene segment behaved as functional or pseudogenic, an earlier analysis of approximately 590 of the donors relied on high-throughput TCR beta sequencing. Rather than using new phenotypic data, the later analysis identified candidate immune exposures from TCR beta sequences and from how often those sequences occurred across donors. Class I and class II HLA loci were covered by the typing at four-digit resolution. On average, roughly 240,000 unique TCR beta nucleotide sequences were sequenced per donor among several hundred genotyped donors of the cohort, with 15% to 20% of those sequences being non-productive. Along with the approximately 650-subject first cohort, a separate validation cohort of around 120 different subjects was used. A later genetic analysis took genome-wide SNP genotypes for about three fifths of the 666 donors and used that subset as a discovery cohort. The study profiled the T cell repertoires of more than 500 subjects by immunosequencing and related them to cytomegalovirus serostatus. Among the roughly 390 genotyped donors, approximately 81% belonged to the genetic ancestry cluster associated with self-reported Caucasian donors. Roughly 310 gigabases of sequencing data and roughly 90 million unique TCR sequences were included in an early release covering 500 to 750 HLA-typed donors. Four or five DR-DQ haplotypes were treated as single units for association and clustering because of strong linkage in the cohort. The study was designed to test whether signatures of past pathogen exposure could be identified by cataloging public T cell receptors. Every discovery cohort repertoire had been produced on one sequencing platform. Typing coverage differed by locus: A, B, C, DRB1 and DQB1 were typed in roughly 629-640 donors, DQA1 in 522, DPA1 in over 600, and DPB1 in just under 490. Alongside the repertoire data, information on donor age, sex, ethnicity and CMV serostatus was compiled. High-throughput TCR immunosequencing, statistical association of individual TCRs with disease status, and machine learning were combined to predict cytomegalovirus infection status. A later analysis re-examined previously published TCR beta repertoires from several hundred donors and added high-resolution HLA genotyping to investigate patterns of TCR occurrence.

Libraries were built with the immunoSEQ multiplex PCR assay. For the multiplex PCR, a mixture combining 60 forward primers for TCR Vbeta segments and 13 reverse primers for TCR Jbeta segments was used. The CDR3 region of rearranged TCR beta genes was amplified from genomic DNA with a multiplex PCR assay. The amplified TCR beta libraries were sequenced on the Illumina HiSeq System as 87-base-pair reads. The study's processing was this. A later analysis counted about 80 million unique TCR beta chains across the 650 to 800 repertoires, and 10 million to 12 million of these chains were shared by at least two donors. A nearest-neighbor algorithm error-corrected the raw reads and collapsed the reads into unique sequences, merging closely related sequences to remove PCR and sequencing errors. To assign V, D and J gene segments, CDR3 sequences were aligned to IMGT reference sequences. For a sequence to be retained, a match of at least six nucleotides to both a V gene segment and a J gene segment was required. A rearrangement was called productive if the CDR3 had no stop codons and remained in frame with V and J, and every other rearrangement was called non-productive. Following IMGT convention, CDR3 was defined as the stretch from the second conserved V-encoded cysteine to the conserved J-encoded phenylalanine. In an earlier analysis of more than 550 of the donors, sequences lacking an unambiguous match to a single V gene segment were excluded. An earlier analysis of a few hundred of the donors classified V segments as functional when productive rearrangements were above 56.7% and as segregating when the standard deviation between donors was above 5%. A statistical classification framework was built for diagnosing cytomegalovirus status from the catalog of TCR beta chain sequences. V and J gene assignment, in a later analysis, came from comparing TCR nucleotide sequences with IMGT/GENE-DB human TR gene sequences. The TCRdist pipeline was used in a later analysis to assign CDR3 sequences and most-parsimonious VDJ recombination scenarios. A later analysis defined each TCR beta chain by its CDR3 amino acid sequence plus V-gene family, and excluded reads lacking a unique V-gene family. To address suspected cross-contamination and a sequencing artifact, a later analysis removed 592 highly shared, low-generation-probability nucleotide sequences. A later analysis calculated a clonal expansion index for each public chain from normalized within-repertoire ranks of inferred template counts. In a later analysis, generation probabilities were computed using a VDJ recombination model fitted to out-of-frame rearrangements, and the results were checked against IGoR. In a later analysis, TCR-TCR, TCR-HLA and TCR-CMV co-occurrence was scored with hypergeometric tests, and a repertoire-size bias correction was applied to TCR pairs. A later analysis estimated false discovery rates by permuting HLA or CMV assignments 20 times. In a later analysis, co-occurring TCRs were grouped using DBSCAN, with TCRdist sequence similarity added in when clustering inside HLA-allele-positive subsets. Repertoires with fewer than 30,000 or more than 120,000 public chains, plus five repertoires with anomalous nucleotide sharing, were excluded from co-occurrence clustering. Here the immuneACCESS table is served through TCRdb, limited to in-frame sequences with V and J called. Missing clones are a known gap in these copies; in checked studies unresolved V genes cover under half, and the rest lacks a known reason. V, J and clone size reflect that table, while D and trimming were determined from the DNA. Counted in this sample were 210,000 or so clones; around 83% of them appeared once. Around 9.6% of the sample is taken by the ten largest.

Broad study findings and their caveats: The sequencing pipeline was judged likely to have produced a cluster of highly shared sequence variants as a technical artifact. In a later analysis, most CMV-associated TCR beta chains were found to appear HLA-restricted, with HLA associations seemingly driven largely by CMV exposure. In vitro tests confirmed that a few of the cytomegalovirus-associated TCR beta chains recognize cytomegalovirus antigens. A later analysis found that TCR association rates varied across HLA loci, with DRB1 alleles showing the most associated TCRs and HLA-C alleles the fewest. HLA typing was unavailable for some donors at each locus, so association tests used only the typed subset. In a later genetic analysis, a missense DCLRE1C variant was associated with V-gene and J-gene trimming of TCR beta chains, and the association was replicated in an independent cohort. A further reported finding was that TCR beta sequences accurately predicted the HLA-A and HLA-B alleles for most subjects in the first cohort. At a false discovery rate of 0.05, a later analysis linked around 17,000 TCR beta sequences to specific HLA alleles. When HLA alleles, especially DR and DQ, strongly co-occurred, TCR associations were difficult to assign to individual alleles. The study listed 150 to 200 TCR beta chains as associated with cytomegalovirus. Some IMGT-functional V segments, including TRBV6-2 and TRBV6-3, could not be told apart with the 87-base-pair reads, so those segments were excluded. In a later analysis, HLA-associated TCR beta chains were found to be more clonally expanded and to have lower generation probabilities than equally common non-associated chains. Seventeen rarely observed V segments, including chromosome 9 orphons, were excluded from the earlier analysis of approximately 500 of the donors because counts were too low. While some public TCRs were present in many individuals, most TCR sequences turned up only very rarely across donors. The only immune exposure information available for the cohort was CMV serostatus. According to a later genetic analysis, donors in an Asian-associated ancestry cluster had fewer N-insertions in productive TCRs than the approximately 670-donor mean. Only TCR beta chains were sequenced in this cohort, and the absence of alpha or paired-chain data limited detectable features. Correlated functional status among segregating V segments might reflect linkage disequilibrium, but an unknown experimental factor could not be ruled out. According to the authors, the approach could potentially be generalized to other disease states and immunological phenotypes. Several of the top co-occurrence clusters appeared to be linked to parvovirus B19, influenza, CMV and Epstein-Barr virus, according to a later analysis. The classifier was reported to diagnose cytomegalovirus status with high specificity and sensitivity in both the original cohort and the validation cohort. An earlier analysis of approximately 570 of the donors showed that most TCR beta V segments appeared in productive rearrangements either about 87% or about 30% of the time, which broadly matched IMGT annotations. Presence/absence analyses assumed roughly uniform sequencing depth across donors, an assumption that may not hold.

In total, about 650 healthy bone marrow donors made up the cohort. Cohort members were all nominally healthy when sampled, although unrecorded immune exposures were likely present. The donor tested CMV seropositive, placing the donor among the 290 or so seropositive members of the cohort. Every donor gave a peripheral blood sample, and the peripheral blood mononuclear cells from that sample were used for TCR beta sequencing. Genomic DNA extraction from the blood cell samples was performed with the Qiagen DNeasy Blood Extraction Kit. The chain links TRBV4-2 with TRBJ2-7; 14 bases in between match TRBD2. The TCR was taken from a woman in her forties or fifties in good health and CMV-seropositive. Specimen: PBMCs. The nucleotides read TGTGCCAGCAGCCAAAGACTAGCGGGGGGGTACGAGCAGTACTTC. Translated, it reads CASSQRLAGGYEQYF.